The 29 T cell receptor beta chains listed next were all sequenced from one sample in a study of T cells in localized non-small cell lung cancer. The data were produced by immunoSEQ multiplex PCR, yet TCRdb's version contains in-frame clones alone and is incomplete. The sample contains tens of thousands of clones, 88% of which appear only once. Here the sequenced sample was peripheral blood, taken before any cancer treatment. All receptors come from a woman aged 35 to 70 with stage I squamous cell lung carcinoma.

The V call is TRBV7-2, the J call TRBJ1-1; no definite D call. Germline CDR1 reads SGHTA; CDR2 reads FQGNSA. The CDR3 sequence is 14 residues long. Trimming stripped 0 bases from V and 1 base from J, with 6 bases between. The CDR3 DNA is TGTGCCAGCAGCTTAGCGCGAGGGAACACTGAAGCTTTCTTT. Its protein product is CASSLARGNTEAFF.

The chain couples TRBV30 to TRBJ2-1, with TRBD2 identical over 13 bases. V lost 3 bases and J lost 7; bases outside the gene matches: 0. This CDR3 comprises 13 residues. The germline CDR1 and CDR2 sequences are GTSNPN and SVGIG (reference sequence). CDR3 loop: CAWRLAGGNEQFF. The CDR3 coding sequence is TGTGCCTGGAGACTAGCGGGGGGGAATGAGCAGTTCTTC. The variable domain in full, with the rest retrieved from reference TRBV30 and TRBJ2-1, is SQTIHQWPATLVQPVGSPLSLECTVEGTSNPNLYWYRQAAGRGLQLLFYSVGIGQISSEVPQNLSASRPQDRQFILSSKKLLLSDSGFYLCAWRLAGGNEQFFGPGTRLTVL.

The V and J genes are TRBV19 and TRBJ1-6; D possibly corresponds to TRBD1 (5 bases). CDR1 LNHDA and CDR2 SQIVND come from the germline V gene (reference sequence). The CDR3 runs to 14 residues. The V and J ends lost 7 bases and 14 bases respectively, with 21 bases between them. As DNA, the CDR3 is TGTGCCAGTACCTCCGGGACGGCCATAGGGGCCCTCCACTTT. This codes for CASTSGTAIGALHF.

This sequence joins TRBV5-1 and TRBJ1-2; the match to TRBD1 covers 8 bases. With 3 bases clipped from V and 4 bases from J, the junction kept 8 bases outside the gene matches. CDR1 and CDR2 (germline): SGHRS, YFSETQ. CDR3 length equals 15 residues. The CDR3 DNA is TGCGCCAGCAGCTCCGGACAGGGAGGCGTCTATGGCTACACCTTC. Residues: CASSSGQGGVYGYTF.

This chain links TRBV6-6 with TRBJ2-5, with 12 bases fitting TRBD1. CDR3 size: 16 residues. Unmatched junction bases numbered 12, after V lost 8 bases and J lost 5 bases. Germline loops: CDR1 MNHNY, CDR2 SVGAGI (reference sequence). The DNA of the CDR3 is TGTGCCAGCGGGGGAGGGACAGGGGGCTTCGGGGAGACCCAGTACTTC. Residues: CASGGGTGGFGETQYF.

The chain employs TRBV9 and TRBJ1-5; no firm D call. CDR1 is SGDLS and CDR2 is YYNGEE in the germline V gene. V was shortened by 0 bases and J by 4 bases, with 5 bases between the two germline ends. There are 13 residues in the CDR3. Written as DNA, the CDR3 is TGTGCCAGCAGCGTAGGCCAGAATCAGCCCCAGCATTTT. This encodes CASSVGQNQPQHF. The whole variable domain, filled in from reference TRBV9 and TRBJ1-5, reads DSGVTQTPKHLITATGQRVTLRCSPRSGDLSVYWYQQSLDQGLQFLIQYYNGEERAKGNILERFSAQQFPDLHSELNLSSLELGDSALYFCASSVGQNQPQHFGDGTRLSIL.

This chain joins TRBV7-3 and TRBJ2-3, with D perhaps TRBD1 (6 bases). V dropped 3 bases and J dropped 2 bases, with 9 bases sitting between them. This CDR3 comprises 14 residues. CDR1 is SGHTA and CDR2 is FQGTGA in the germline V gene. For the CDR3, the DNA is TGTGCCAGCAGCTTCACAGGGTACACAGATACGCAGTATTTT. Translated: CASSFTGYTDTQYF.

The J gene is TRBJ1-1, the V gene TRBV2; D gene ambiguous. Deletions cut 6 bases from V and 0 bases from J, with 17 bases between. The CDR3 runs to 16 residues. Germline V CDR1 and CDR2: SNHLY, FYNNEI. CDR3 DNA sequence: TGTGCCAGCAGCGGAAGTAGACATTCCTTGAACACTGAAGCTTTCTTT. This gives the protein CASSGSRHSLNTEAFF.

The chain links TRBV5-1 to TRBJ1-6, with a weak D call TRBD1 (5 bases). The ends were cut back, 3 bases at V and 8 bases at J, with 15 bases in the middle. Per germline, CDR1 SGHRS and CDR2 YFSETQ. The CDR3 consists of 15 residues. The CDR3 sequence is CASSYSQVGDSPLHF. The CDR3, as DNA: TGCGCCAGCAGCTATTCACAGGTGGGGGATTCACCCCTCCACTTT.

The chain recombines TRBV5-8 with TRBJ1-5; D gene uncertain. The CDR3 loop spans 13 amino acids. Trimming stripped 6 bases from V and 7 bases from J, with 14 bases between. In germline, CDR1 is SGHTS, CDR2 YDEGEE. CDR3 region: CASIEQTGQPQHF. DNA for the CDR3: TGTGCCAGCATTGAACAGACTGGGCAGCCCCAGCATTTT.

The chain recombines TRBV5-1 with TRBJ1-3; 8 bases align to TRBD1. This CDR3 has 14 amino acids. Germline-derived CDR1 and CDR2 are SGHRS and YFSETQ. Germline trimming cut 10 bases from V and 2 bases from J; bases unmatched to any gene: 8. CDR3 in DNA: TGCGCCTCCTGGACAGGGTATACTGGAAACACCATATATTTT. Protein: CASWTGYTGNTIYF.

The rearrangement uses TRBV30 and TRBJ2-7; 12 bases are shared with TRBD2. This CDR3 has 15 amino acids. CDR1 and CDR2 (germline): GTSNPN, SVGIG (reference sequence). The ends lost 4 bases at V and 3 bases at J; junction bases unmatched: 7. The CDR3: CAWKRLAGDDYEQYF. Here the CDR3 DNA reads TGTGCCTGGAAGAGACTAGCGGGGGACGACTACGAGCAGTACTTC.

The chain employs TRBV5-4 and TRBJ2-1, with 7 bases matching TRBD2. There are 15 residues in the CDR3. CDR1 SGHNT and CDR2 YYREEE come from the germline V gene (reference sequence). Trimming took 1 base from V and 6 from J; bases not matched to a gene: 7. CDR3 residues: CASSLRLAAINEQFF. The CDR3, as DNA: TGTGCCAGCAGCTTGCGTCTAGCGGCGATCAATGAGCAGTTCTTC.

This chain connects TRBV6-5 to TRBJ2-5, with 9 bases identical to TRBD1. V gave up 6 bases and J gave up 4 bases; unmatched junction bases: 6. The germline V gene has CDR1 MNHEY and CDR2 SVGAGI. The CDR3 loop spans 14 amino acids. CDR3 DNA: TGTGCCAGCAGAACAGGGGGCTTTGTAGAGACCCAGTACTTC. Translation gives CASRTGGFVETQYF.

The CDR3 DNA follows: TGTGCCTGGAGGGATAGTTCCTATGGCTACACCTTC. Amino acids: CAWRDSSYGYTF. This chain connects TRBV30 to TRBJ1-2; unclear D gene. With 3 bases removed from V and 4 bases from J, the gap between germline ends came to 9 bases. CDR1 and CDR2 (germline): GTSNPN, SVGIG (reference sequence). The CDR3 extends over 12 amino acids. The full variable domain, rest sourced from reference TRBV30 and TRBJ1-2, is SQTIHQWPATLVQPVGSPLSLECTVEGTSNPNLYWYRQAAGRGLQLLFYSVGIGQISSEVPQNLSASRPQDRQFILSSKKLLLSDSGFYLCAWRDSSYGYTFGSGTRLTVV.

The chain has TRBV19 and TRBJ1-1, with D possibly TRBD1 on 5 matching bases. V lost 6 bases to trimming and J lost 0 bases, with 14 bases between them. This CDR3 spans 15 amino acids. CDR1 LNHDA and CDR2 SQIVND come from the germline V gene (reference sequence). The CDR3 here is CASRTVSGLNTEAFF. The DNA for the CDR3 is TGTGCCAGTAGGACGGTGTCAGGGCTGAACACTGAAGCTTTCTTT. The whole variable domain, filled in from reference TRBV19 and TRBJ1-1, reads DGGITQSPKYLFRKEGQNVTLSCEQNLNHDAMYWYRQDPGQGLRLIYYSQIVNDFQKGDIAEGYSVSREKKESFPLTVTSAQKNPTAFYLCASRTVSGLNTEAFFGQGTRLTVV.

The rearrangement joins TRBV7-9 to TRBJ2-7, with 8 bases fitting TRBD2. Losses at the gene ends were 5 bases for V and 2 bases for J; bases not matched to a gene: 5. The CDR3 sequence is 14 residues long. Germline loops: CDR1 SEHNR, CDR2 FQNEAQ (reference sequence). The CDR3 bases are TGTGCCAGCAGCCCCGGGGGGGGACCCTACGAGCAGTACTTC. This sequence encodes CASSPGGGPYEQYF.

The chain employs TRBV5-6 and TRBJ1-1; D perhaps matches TRBD1 (6 bases). Trimming stripped 3 bases from V and 1 base from J, with 13 bases between. The CDR3 is 15 residues long. The germline gives CDR1 SGHDT, CDR2 YYEEEE. DNA for the CDR3: TGTGCCAGCAGCTCGGGGGGCAGAGCGAACACTGAAGCTTTCTTT. This encodes CASSSGGRANTEAFF.

The chain recombines TRBV6-6 with TRBJ2-2, with 9 bases that match TRBD1. CDR1 MNHNY and CDR2 SVGAGI come from the germline V gene (reference sequence). The CDR3 runs to 16 residues. Trimming removed 2 bases from V and 3 bases from J; junction bases left unmatched: 4. The DNA for the CDR3 is TGTGCCAGCAGTTACCCGACAGGGGGGGACACCGGGGAGCTGTTTTTT. It translates to CASSYPTGGDTGELFF.

The gene calls are TRBV10-1 and TRBJ2-1; D possibly corresponds to TRBD1 (6 bases). Trimming stripped 2 bases from V and 4 bases from J, with 12 bases between. CDR3 size: 15 residues. Germline V gives CDR1 WNHNN, CDR2 SYGVQD (reference sequence). In DNA, the CDR3 is TGCGCCAGCAGTGAGCGGCAGGGGACATACAATGAGCAGTTCTTC. Residues: CASSERQGTYNEQFF.

The rearrangement links TRBV19 to TRBJ2-2; TRBD2 is a possible D gene (5 bases). CDR3 length: 16 residues. The germline CDR1 and CDR2 sequences are LNHDA and SQIVND (reference sequence). The V gene lost 0 bases and the J gene lost 7 bases, with 15 bases spanning the gap. The CDR3 sequence: CASSIDERFGSGELFF. DNA of the CDR3: TGTGCCAGTAGTATAGATGAGAGGTTTGGGAGCGGGGAGCTGTTTTTT.

This sequence joins TRBV6-1 and TRBJ1-2; D not certain. V was shortened by 7 bases and J by 4 bases, with 10 bases between the two germline ends. The germline V gene encodes CDR1 MNHNS and CDR2 SASEGT. The CDR3 sequence is 12 residues long. CDR3 sequence reads: CASKEPTYGYTF. The CDR3 DNA reads TGTGCCAGCAAGGAACCGACCTATGGCTACACCTTC.

J is TRBJ2-7 and V is TRBV2; D could derive from TRBD1 or TRBD2 (5 bases each). V was cut by 9 bases and J by 2 bases, with 20 bases left in between. CDR3 size: 15 residues. Looked up from germline, CDR1 is SNHLY and CDR2 is FYNNEI. The CDR3 region is CASSKGALGAYEQYF. The CDR3 coding sequence is TGTGCCAGTTCTAAAGGGGCACTGGGAGCCTACGAGCAGTACTTC.

V is TRBV5-1 and J is TRBJ1-2; D is ambiguous. V was trimmed by 6 bases and J by 2 bases, leaving 20 bases between them. Germline values: CDR1 SGHRS, CDR2 YFSETQ. The CDR3 is made up of 16 amino acids. In DNA form, the CDR3 reads TGCGCCAGCAAGTTTACCTCTACGGGGTTAAACTATGGCTACACCTTC. This sequence encodes CASKFTSTGLNYGYTF.

The V gene is TRBV30, the J gene TRBJ1-2; D is possibly TRBD1 (5 bases). The CDR3 length is 14 residues. CDR1 is GTSNPN, CDR2 SVGIG, per germline (reference sequence). The V and J ends lost 8 bases and 8 bases respectively, with 24 bases between them. CDR3 sequence (DNA): TGTGCCGGACGGGGCGGTATTACTATGGGGGGCTACACCTTC. Translated, it gives CAGRGGITMGGYTF.

This chain connects TRBV7-9 to TRBJ2-5; 8 bases match TRBD1. This CDR3 has 14 amino acids. Trimming removed 3 bases from V and 5 bases from J; junction bases left unmatched: 5. Germline CDR1 and CDR2: SEHNR and FQNEAQ (reference sequence). This CDR3 reads CASSFGGQVETQYF. In DNA, the CDR3 is TGTGCCAGCAGCTTCGGGGGACAGGTGGAGACCCAGTACTTC.

V gene TRBV30 combines with J gene TRBJ2-7, with a tentative D call TRBD2 (6 bases). Trimming shortened V by 0 bases and J by 0 bases, and 15 bases separated the two germline ends. This CDR3 is built from 16 residues. Germline lookup yields CDR1 GTSNPN and CDR2 SVGIG (reference sequence). CDR3 DNA: TGTGCCTGGAGTGTGGGTCGAGCAGCGGGCTCCTACGAGCAGTACTTC. Protein product: CAWSVGRAAGSYEQYF.

This chain uses TRBV5-1 with TRBJ2-3, with 8 bases aligning to TRBD2. The germline V gene has CDR1 SGHRS and CDR2 YFSETQ. V lost 1 base, J lost 4 bases, and 5 bases stayed unmatched. The CDR3 is 15 amino acids. CDR3 DNA sequence: TGCGCCAGCAGCTTGATCGGGGGGGCCCCAGATACGCAGTATTTT. This gives the protein CASSLIGGAPDTQYF.

This chain links TRBV5-6 with TRBJ2-2; 11 nucleotides match TRBD2. V shed 4 bases, J shed 7 bases, and the junction held 3 bases outside the gene matches. Germline V gene lookup returns CDR1 SGHDT and CDR2 YYEEEE. The CDR3 totals 14 residues. CDR3 loop: CASSPGLADGELFF. The CDR3 bases are TGTGCCAGCAGCCCGGGACTAGCGGACGGGGAGCTGTTTTTT.